This TCR beta chain was documented in a study of cytomegalovirus exposure and HLA in healthy donors. The study, taken as a whole, reports: The tendency of first-cohort TCR clusters to co-occur in the 110 or so validation repertoires emerged from a later analysis.

Trimming left V 4 bases short and J 4 bases short, with 10 bases between. The CDR3 runs to 13 residues. Germline loops: CDR1 SEHNR, CDR2 FQNEAQ (reference sequence). Comment on this clone: Its target is not known.

Profiling relied on immunoSEQ multiplex PCR, and the TCRdb table lists in-frame clones only, not all of them. The data show 50,000 to 70,000 clones, around 95% seen once. Sequencing was done on a sample of PBMCs. The sequence was obtained from a woman aged 18-29 years in good health and CMV-seropositive. The V call is TRBV7-9, the J call TRBJ1-2; TRBD1 might be the D (5 bases). The DNA of the CDR3 is TGTGCCAGCAGCTCTCTAAGGGGCTATGGCTACACCTTC. Translation: CASSSLRGYGYTF.